This T cell receptor (beta chain) was observed in a study of blood T cell repertoires in COVID-19. Germline lookup yields CDR1 SGHTA and CDR2 FQGNSA. The J segment lost 3 bases and the V segment lost 5 bases, leaving 3 bases of the junction unmatched. This CDR3 is built from 13 residues. Clones were read by immunoSEQ multiplex PCR, and TCRdb kept only the in-frame ones, dropping some. The sample yields approximately 140,000 clones, around 79% seen once. The receptor was derived from a man aged 60-69 years with acute or convalescent COVID-19. The sample comprised peripheral blood. The gene calls are TRBV7-2 and TRBJ2-7; TRBD1 matches at 8 bases. Written as DNA, the CDR3 is TGTGCCAGCAGCCCCGACAGGGGCTACGAGCAGTACTTC. Its translation is CASSPDRGYEQYF.